Listed below are T cell receptor beta chains from one sample, sequenced in a study. Via MiXCR, TCRdb re-called the RT-PCR reads, giving one row per CDR3 protein. Among around 700,000 distinct CDR3 sequences listed, more than 13% were seen once. Input material: memory CD4+ T cells from blood. These receptors were collected from a female donor in good health, serving as a healthy control. CDR3s include the opening cysteine and the closing phenylalanine or tryptophan. Fields, in order: D gene, clone size, V gene, J gene, CDR3 DNA, CDR3 protein. D genes are given only for firm matches. A row's size may be missing; if present it is once, few, many or a size class.

>.|many|TRBV20-1|TRBJ2-7
TGCAGTGCTAGTCGCGGCCGGGGCCACGAGCAGTACTTC
CSASRGRGHEQYF
>.|few|TRBV20-1|TRBJ2-1
TGCAGTGCTAGAGATCGGCTTAACAATGAGCAGTTCTTC
CSARDRLNNEQFF
>.|few|TRBV5-1|TRBJ1-2
TGCGCCAGCAGCTTGGCTCAGGGAGATGGCTACACCTTC
CASSLAQGDGYTF
>TRBD1|many|TRBV6-5|TRBJ1-5
TGTGCCAGCAGGGCGGGACAGGGCAATCAGCCCCAGCATTTT
CASRAGQGNQPQHF
>TRBD2|many|TRBV5-1|TRBJ2-1
TGCGCCAGCAGCTTGGGACTAGCGGGACTCAATGAGCAGTTCTTC
CASSLGLAGLNEQFF
>TRBD2|many|TRBV29-1|TRBJ2-3
TGCAGCGTTGAAAGGACTAGCGGGAGTAGAATGGATACGCAGTATTTT
CSVERTSGSRMDTQYF
>.|few|TRBV5-1|TRBJ2-5
TGCGCCAGCAGCAGAGGAGAGCGGGAGACCCAGTACTTC
CASSRGERETQYF
>TRBD2|few|TRBV5-5|TRBJ2-2
TGTGCCAGCAGCTTGGCCTGGGGAGCGGGACCCCAGGGCACCGGGGAGCTGTTTTTT
CASSLAWGAGPQGTGELFF
>.|.|TRBV12-3/TRBV12-4|TRBJ1-5
TGTGCCAGCAGTCGACAGCCGTCAGGTCAGCCCCAGCATTTT
CASSRQPSGQPQHF
>TRBD2|few|TRBV5-8|TRBJ2-1
TGTGCCAGCAGCCTAGCGGGAGCAGGGAACAATGAGCAGTTCTTC
CASSLAGAGNNEQFF
>TRBD2|.|TRBV4-2|TRBJ2-3
TGTGCCAGCAGCCAGGAATCCGGGACTAGCAGGAGAAGGGGCACAGATACGCAGTATTTT
CASSQESGTSRRRGTDTQYF
>TRBD1|many|TRBV10-3|TRBJ2-7
TGTGCCACCCAAGACAGGGCCTACGAGCAGTACTTC
CATQDRAYEQYF
>.|few|TRBV5-5|TRBJ1-1
TGTGCCAGCAGTGACTCAACTTTCACTGAAGCTTTCTTT
CASSDSTFTEAFF
>TRBD2|few|TRBV9|TRBJ2-7
TGTGCCAGCTCGACTAGCGGGAGATCCTACGAGCAGTACTTC
CASSTSGRSYEQYF
>.|many|TRBV27|TRBJ1-1
TGTGCCAGCAGTTTGGACCAAAGGGGTAGGCGAGTCTTT
CASSLDQRGRRVF
>TRBD1|few|TRBV7-3|TRBJ2-1
TGTGCCAGCAGCTTAAACCAGGGGGTTAGTGAGCAGTTCTTC
CASSLNQGVSEQFF
>.|many|TRBV7-2|TRBJ2-3
TGTGCCAGCAGCTTAGCGCTCAGGACACGAGATACGCAGTATTTT
CASSLALRTRDTQYF
>.|.|TRBV5-8|TRBJ2-2
TGTGCCAGCAGCTTGAAGTCTACCTACACCGGGGAGCTGTTTTTT
CASSLKSTYTGELFF
>.|few|TRBV6-2/TRBV6-3|TRBJ1-2
TGTGCCAGCAGTTACTCGGTCTCAGCTCAAAGGGGCTACACCTTC
CASSYSVSAQRGYTF
>.|many|TRBV27|TRBJ2-5
TGTGCCAGCAGTTCCGGGCCGGGGCGACTAAGGCAAGAGACCCAGTACTTC
CASSSGPGRLRQETQYF
>TRBD2|many|TRBV10-3|TRBJ2-1
TGTGCCATCAGTGAGTTGCCGGGACTAGAGTACAATGAGCAGTTCTTC
CAISELPGLEYNEQFF
>TRBD1|.|TRBV25-1|TRBJ1-5
TGTGCCAGCAGTGAGGTCAGGGGGCCTAGTGGGACCCAGCATTTT
CASSEVRGPSGTQHF
>.|.|TRBV18|TRBJ1-2
TGTGCCAGCTCACCGAGTCCTACAGGGACCGATGGCTACACCTTC
CASSPSPTGTDGYTF
>.|many|TRBV6-5|TRBJ2-7
TGTGCCAGCAGTTACCTTGCTACAGCCTACGAGCAGTACTTC
CASSYLATAYEQYF
>.|.|TRBV5-1|TRBJ2-1
TGCGCCAGCAGCTTGGTTAACCGCGGAAGCTCCTACAATGAGCAGTTCTTC
CASSLVNRGSSYNEQFF
>TRBD1|many|TRBV20-1|TRBJ2-3
TGCAGCGTCGGACAGGGGTTGGATACGCAGTATTTT
CSVGQGLDTQYF
>.|.|TRBV9|TRBJ2-7
TGTGCCAGCAGCGTAGCCCCGACAGGTAAATACGAGCAGTACTTC
CASSVAPTGKYEQYF
>.|few|TRBV7-2|TRBJ2-7
TGTGCCAGCAGGCCCCCGGGGAACAGAGACTACGAGCAGTACTTC
CASRPPGNRDYEQYF
>TRBD2|.|TRBV7-2|TRBJ2-1
TGTGCCAGCAGCTTTAGCGGGATCCGCTCCTACAATGAGCAGTTCTTC
CASSFSGIRSYNEQFF
>TRBD2|few|TRBV12-3/TRBV12-4|TRBJ2-2
TGTGCCAGCATCTTAGGCGGGGGGGGCACCGGGGAGCTGTTTTTT
CASILGGGGTGELFF
>TRBD2|few|TRBV7-2|TRBJ2-1
TGTGCCAGCAGTTACACCGGGACTAGAGGCGATGAGCAGTTCTTC
CASSYTGTRGDEQFF
>.|.|TRBV6-6|TRBJ2-2
TGTGCCAGCAGTTATAAATCGGGACGCATTTACCCCGGGGAGCTGTTTTTT
CASSYKSGRIYPGELFF
>.|.|TRBV7-2|TRBJ2-1
TGTGCCAGCAGCACCCAAGCGGGTCCTTACTACAATGAGCAGTTCTTC
CASSTQAGPYYNEQFF
>.|many|TRBV15|TRBJ1-1
TGTGCCACCAGCCGCCGTGGCGGGGGTGACACTGAAGCTTTCTTT
CATSRRGGGDTEAFF
>.|many|TRBV7-2|TRBJ1-4
TGTGCCAGCCAAGACAGGCAGAATGAAAAACTGTTTTTT
CASQDRQNEKLFF
>.|many|TRBV6-5|TRBJ1-1
TGTGCCAGCAAAACAGGGTTGACTGAAGCTTTCTTT
CASKTGLTEAFF
>TRBD1|many|TRBV6-5|TRBJ2-1
TGTGCCAGCAGTGCTTTGGGACAGGGTCCTAACAATGAGCAGTTCTTC
CASSALGQGPNNEQFF
>.|.|TRBV6-2/TRBV6-3|TRBJ2-7
TGTGCCGTATCCGGGATTTTTAAGGACGAGCAGTACTTC
CAVSGIFKDEQYF
>.|.|TRBV4-2|TRBJ1-5
TGTGCCAGCAGCCAAGATTGGAGCTTAAGGTGGAATCAGCCCCAGCATTTT
CASSQDWSLRWNQPQHF
>TRBD1|.|TRBV27|TRBJ1-1
TGTGCCAGCAGTACAGGGGTCACGAACACTGAAGCTTTCTTT
CASSTGVTNTEAFF
>TRBD2|few|TRBV12-3/TRBV12-4|TRBJ2-7
TGTGCCAGCAGTAAAACCGGCAGCGGGGGGGCCAAGCAGTACTTC
CASSKTGSGGAKQYF